Sequencing of this T cell receptor beta chain was carried out in a study of glioma-infiltrating T cells. This CDR3 is built from 14 residues. Germline V gene data show CDR1 as DFQATT and CDR2 as SNEGSKA (reference sequence). Amplification of TCR alpha and beta CDR3 regions from RNA used iRepertoire nested multiplex PCR. In TCRdb, the multiplex PCR reads were re-called with MiXCR into one record per CDR3 protein. This table holds roughly 100,000 distinct CDR3 sequences, about 30% found once. In its sample, this clonotype was seen many times. Specimen: glioma tissue, nonneoplastic brain tissue, or PBMCs (not recorded which). The V and J genes are TRBV20-1 and TRBJ1-3; D not resolved. The sequence came from a human donor with low-grade glioma or glioblastoma, undergoing nonglioma brain surgery, or in good health (not recorded which). The CDR3 nucleotides read TGCAGCCTCCTCGGAGGGCCCGCTGGAAACACCATATATTTT. Its translation is CSLLGGPAGNTIYF.